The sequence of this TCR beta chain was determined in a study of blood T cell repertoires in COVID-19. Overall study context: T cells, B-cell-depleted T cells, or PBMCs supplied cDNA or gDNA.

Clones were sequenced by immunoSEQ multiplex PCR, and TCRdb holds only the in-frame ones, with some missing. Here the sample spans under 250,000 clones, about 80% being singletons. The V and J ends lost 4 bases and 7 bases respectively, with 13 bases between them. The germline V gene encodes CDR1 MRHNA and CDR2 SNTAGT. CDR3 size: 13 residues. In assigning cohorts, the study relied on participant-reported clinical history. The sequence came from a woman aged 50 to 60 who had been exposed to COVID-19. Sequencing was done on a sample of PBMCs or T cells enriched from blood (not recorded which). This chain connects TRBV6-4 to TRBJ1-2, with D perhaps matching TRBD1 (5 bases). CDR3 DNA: TGTGCCAGCAGTGCCGGGGGGTTGACTGGCTACACCTTC. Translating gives CASSAGGLTGYTF.